Shown below are 25 T cell receptor beta chains from a single sample sequenced in a study of CD8+ T cells in alopecia areata. The authors extracted RNA and reverse transcribed it into cDNA as the sequencing template. Only in-frame clones appear in the TCRdb table, and some are missing; sequencing was by immunoSEQ multiplex PCR. The sample records 130,000 to 150,000 clones, roughly 46% being singletons. The sample consisted of CD4+ T cells sorted from blood, taken at week 0. These receptor sequences come from a human donor with alopecia areata.

This chain joins TRBV7-6 and TRBJ2-1; 7 nucleotides line up with TRBD2. The germline gives CDR1 SGHVS, CDR2 FNYEAQ. J was trimmed by 3 bases and V by 5 bases; bases with no gene match: 7. The CDR3 sequence is 15 residues long. CDR3 sequence: CASSPLAAGYNEQFF. Here the CDR3 DNA reads TGTGCCAGCAGCCCCCTAGCGGCCGGCTACAATGAGCAGTTCTTC. Drawing the rest from reference TRBV7-6 and TRBJ2-1, the complete variable domain is GAGVSQSPRYKVTKRGQDVALRCDPISGHVSLYWYRQALGQGPEFLTYFNYEAQQDKSGLPNDRFSAERPEGSISTLTIQRTEQRDSAMYRCASSPLAAGYNEQFFGPGTRLTVL.

The V gene is TRBV7-9, the J gene TRBJ1-2; D not resolved. CDR1 and CDR2 (germline): SEHNR, FQNEAQ (reference sequence). V shed 5 bases and J shed 4 bases, with 17 bases lying between them. The CDR3 has 15 residues. Here the CDR3 reads CASSLRDVPPYGYTF. CDR3 DNA: TGTGCCAGCAGCCTAAGAGACGTACCCCCCTATGGCTACACCTTC.

J is TRBJ2-1 and V is TRBV30; 8 bases line up with TRBD2. The CDR3 length is 16 residues. Trimming removed 0 bases from V and 0 bases from J; junction bases left unmatched: 4. Germline loops: CDR1 GTSNPN, CDR2 SVGIG (reference sequence). The CDR3 DNA sequence: TGTGCCTGGAGTGTACGGGGGGGAAGCTCCTACAATGAGCAGTTCTTC. Translating it yields CAWSVRGGSSYNEQFF.

This clone was recorded a few times. The V gene is TRBV7-9, the J gene TRBJ2-7; D tentatively reads TRBD1 or TRBD2 (6 bases each). The CDR3 is made up of 15 amino acids. Trimming left V 4 bases short and J 4 bases short, with 17 bases between. Germline CDR1 and CDR2: SEHNR and FQNEAQ (reference sequence). CDR3 region: CASSSTLRGPYEQYF. In nucleotides, the CDR3 is TGTGCCAGCAGCTCGACCCTCCGGGGGCCGTACGAGCAGTACTTC.

This clone was counted ten times or more. The chain is built from TRBV28 and TRBJ2-1; 12 bases align to TRBD2. The CDR3 covers 16 residues. In germline, CDR1 is MDHEN, CDR2 SYDVKM. Germline trimming cut 4 bases from V and 5 bases from J; bases unmatched to any gene: 6. The CDR3 region is CASSSGLAGPNNEQFF. Here the CDR3 DNA reads TGTGCCAGCAGTTCCGGACTAGCGGGACCCAACAATGAGCAGTTCTTC.

The chain couples TRBV28 to TRBJ1-5; 8 bases are a match to TRBD1. The J segment lost 4 bases and the V segment lost 7 bases, leaving 12 bases of the junction unmatched. The CDR3 is 16 amino acids. CDR1 and CDR2 from the germline V gene are MDHEN and SYDVKM. Written as DNA, the CDR3 is TGTGCCAGCAAAACCCAACCGTGGACAGGGAATCAGCCCCAGCATTTT. As protein: CASKTQPWTGNQPQHF.

The chain combines TRBV29-1 with TRBJ2-1; D is possibly TRBD2 (6 bases). The CDR3 spans 11 residues. Germline V gene lookup returns CDR1 SQVTM and CDR2 ANQGSEA. V lost 6 bases and J lost 8, with 11 bases in between. CDR3 sequence (DNA): TGCAGCGTAGCCTCTAGCGATGAGCAGTTCTTC. Its protein product is CSVASSDEQFF.

V gene TRBV6-5 combines with J gene TRBJ2-1; weak D call: TRBD1 (7 bases). V lost 7 bases, J lost 3 bases, and 16 bases lay in between. CDR3 size: 15 residues. CDR1 MNHEY and CDR2 SVGAGI come from the germline V gene. CDR3 protein: CASKRRRGDYNEQFF. Here the CDR3 DNA reads TGTGCCAGCAAAAGGCGCAGGGGGGACTACAATGAGCAGTTCTTC.

In this sample, this clone turned up a few times. The gene calls are TRBV5-1 and TRBJ2-4; 7 nucleotides line up with TRBD1. The germline V gene encodes CDR1 SGHRS and CDR2 YFSETQ. CDR3 length: 15 amino acids. The V and J ends lost 4 bases and 2 bases, in that order; junction bases with no gene match: 6. The CDR3, as DNA: TGCGCCAGCAGCCTGCAACAGGGGACCAAAAACATTCAGTACTTC. Translated: CASSLQQGTKNIQYF.

CDR3 DNA: TGTGCCAGCAGCCCCTCGGAGACCCAGTACTTC. Translation: CASSPSETQYF. This rearrangement joins TRBV7-3 to TRBJ2-5; D is undetermined. The V end lost 5 bases, the J end lost 5 bases, and 6 bases lay between the germline ends. The CDR3 runs to 11 residues. CDR1 and CDR2 from the germline V gene are SGHTA and FQGTGA.

J is TRBJ2-1 and V is TRBV19; D is ambiguous. Germline V gene data show CDR1 as LNHDA and CDR2 as SQIVND (reference sequence). The V and J ends lost 5 bases and 10 bases respectively, with 12 bases between them. This CDR3 has 12 amino acids. The CDR3 nucleotides are TGTGCCAGTAGTGTCAGGACGGCCGAGCAGTTCTTC. Encoded protein: CASSVRTAEQFF.

There are a few counts of this clone. The gene calls are TRBV2 and TRBJ1-4; D remains unclear. Germline V gene sequence: CDR1 SNHLY, CDR2 FYNNEI. CDR3 length equals 14 residues. With 5 bases removed from V and 0 bases from J, the gap between germline ends came to 7 bases. The CDR3 DNA is TGTGCCAGCAGTTCCTTGGCAACTAATGAAAAACTGTTTTTT. As protein: CASSSLATNEKLFF.

This sequence joins TRBV15 and TRBJ2-7; D remains ambiguous. The CDR3 length is 12 residues. Trimming cost V 5 bases and J 1 base, with 6 bases left between them. The germline gives CDR1 LNHNV, CDR2 YYDKDF (reference sequence). CDR3 coding DNA: TGTGCCACCAGCCATACATCCTACGAGCAGTACTTC. Translation gives CATSHTSYEQYF.

The chain uses TRBV5-1 and TRBJ2-5; 10 bases are shared with TRBD2. Trimming at V came to 0 bases and at J to 5 bases, leaving 7 bases not matched to a gene. The CDR3 sequence is 16 residues long. Germline CDR1 reads SGHRS; CDR2 reads YFSETQ. CDR3 coding DNA: TGCGCCAGCAGCTTGGTCCTAGCGGGAGTAGGGGAGACCCAGTACTTC. It encodes CASSLVLAGVGETQYF.

This clone was counted between two and nine times. This sequence joins TRBV5-1 and TRBJ2-7; a weak D match, TRBD2 (6 bases). This CDR3 is 13 amino acids long. With 4 bases removed from V and 4 bases from J, the gap between germline ends came to 12 bases. CDR1 is SGHRS, CDR2 YFSETQ, per germline. The CDR3 DNA reads TGCGCCAGCAGCCCAGGGAGGACTTACGAGCAGTACTTC. Translation gives CASSPGRTYEQYF.

This sequence joins TRBV11-2 and TRBJ1-1; weak D call: TRBD1 (5 bases). CDR1 and CDR2 (germline): SGHAT, FQNNGV. Trimming took 6 bases from V and 1 from J, leaving 9 bases between them. The CDR3 sequence is 13 residues long. CDR3 nucleotide sequence: TGTGCCAGCAGGTACACAGGGAACACTGAAGCTTTCTTT. Translation: CASRYTGNTEAFF.

About this clone itself: This sample includes further DNA sequences coding for the same CDR3. The chain recombines TRBV5-1 with TRBJ1-3; D is uncertain. The V and J ends lost 4 bases and 0 bases respectively, with 8 bases between them. From germline, CDR1 is SGHRS and CDR2 YFSETQ. CDR3 length equals 14 residues. CDR3 in DNA: TGCGCCAGCAGCAGCGGTAGCTCTGGAAACACCATATATTTT. This codes for CASSSGSSGNTIYF. Drawing the rest from reference TRBV5-1 and TRBJ1-3, the complete variable domain is KAGVTQTPRYLIKTRGQQVTLSCSPISGHRSVSWYQQTPGQGLQFLFEYFSETQRNKGNFPGRFSGRQFSNSRSEMNVSTLELGDSALYLCASSSGSSGNTIYFGEGSWLTVV.

V and J are TRBV7-2 and TRBJ2-7, with a possible D match to TRBD1 (5 bases). Germline assignment: CDR1 SGHTA and CDR2 FQGNSA. The CDR3 sequence is 14 residues long. With 1 base removed from V and 2 bases from J, the gap between germline ends came to 9 bases. This chain's CDR3 is CASSLGTPPYEQYF. CDR3 nucleotides: TGTGCCAGCAGCTTAGGGACACCCCCCTACGAGCAGTACTTC.

The chain employs TRBV4-2 and TRBJ2-2; no definite D call. With 4 bases removed from V and 4 bases from J, the gap between germline ends came to 10 bases. Germline V gene sequence: CDR1 LGHNA, CDR2 YNFKEQ. This CDR3 has 14 residues. The CDR3 sequence: CASSRRSLTGELFF. The DNA for the CDR3 is TGTGCCAGCAGCCGCCGGTCCCTCACCGGGGAGCTGTTTTTT.

This clone was counted only a few times. The V call is TRBV30, the J call TRBJ2-1; no reliable D call. This CDR3 is 14 amino acids long. The germline gives CDR1 GTSNPN, CDR2 SVGIG (reference sequence). Trimming took off 8 bases at V and 7 bases at J, with 21 bases between the two ends. CDR3 region: CAQTPTGFRNEQFF. CDR3 nucleotides: TGTGCCCAAACCCCCACCGGGTTCCGGAATGAGCAGTTCTTC.

The CDR3 spells CSVGTEPYEQYF. The CDR3 DNA follows: TGCAGCGTTGGGACAGAGCCCTACGAGCAGTACTTC. This rearrangement joins TRBV29-1 to TRBJ2-7, with D possibly TRBD1 on 6 matching bases. V dropped 4 bases and J dropped 2 bases, with 9 bases sitting between them. The CDR3 has 12 residues. Germline lookup yields CDR1 SQVTM and CDR2 ANQGSEA.

The J gene is TRBJ2-1, the V gene TRBV20-1, with D possibly TRBD2 on 5 matching bases. Germline V lookup: CDR1 DFQATT, CDR2 SNEGSKA (reference sequence). CDR3 length equals 11 residues. V lost 5 bases and J 8 bases, leaving 10 bases between the germline ends. CDR3 coding DNA: TGCAGTGCTCGCACGAGGGATGAGCAGTTCTTC. This gives the protein CSARTRDEQFF.

This clone turned up a few times. The chain has TRBV29-1 and TRBJ2-1, with TRBD2 identical over 9 bases. Germline V gene data show CDR1 as SQVTM and CDR2 as ANQGSEA. The CDR3 spans 15 residues. The V gene end was trimmed by 6 bases and the J gene end by 5 bases; junction bases not matched to a gene: 11. The CDR3 coding sequence is TGCAGCGTGGCGGTAGCGGGAGTGGGGAACAATGAGCAGTTCTTC. Translating gives CSVAVAGVGNNEQFF.

The chain carries TRBV13 and TRBJ2-2; D is perhaps TRBD1 or TRBD2 (6 bases each). Trimming left V 2 bases short and J 5 bases short, with 18 bases between. Germline assignment: CDR1 PRHDT and CDR2 FYEKMQ (reference sequence). The length of the CDR3 is 17 residues. DNA for the CDR3: TGTGCCAGCAGCTTATCTTCCGGGGGCGCTTCGACCGGGGAGCTGTTTTTT. Translation: CASSLSSGGASTGELFF. The entire variable domain, with the rest obtained from reference TRBV13 and TRBJ2-2, is as follows: AAGVIQSPRHLIKEKRETATLKCYPIPRHDTVYWYQQGPGQDPQFLISFYEKMQSDKGSIPDRFSAQQFSDYHSELNMSSLELGDSALYFCASSLSSGGASTGELFFGEGSRLTVL.

This clone was seen a handful of times. The DNA of the CDR3 is TGTGCCAGCAGTTCCTCCGGCGATGAGCAGTTCTTC. This codes for CASSSSGDEQFF. This chain uses TRBV28 with TRBJ2-1; D is unclear. Germline loops: CDR1 MDHEN, CDR2 SYDVKM. V was trimmed by 4 bases and J by 8 bases, leaving 9 bases between them. This CDR3 has 12 amino acids.